The 10 T cell receptor beta chains below come from one sample, sequenced in a study of cytotoxic CD8 clonotypes in ibrutinib-treated CLL. The protocol was immunoSEQ multiplex PCR, while the TCRdb copy is restricted to in-frame clones and leaves out a portion. The sample has roughly 51,000 clones, more than 45% seen once. Here the sequenced sample was PBMCs, taken after 12 months of ibrutinib treatment. These receptors were taken from a human donor with chronic lymphocytic leukemia.

The table lists this clone with a few counts. The chain links TRBV6-6 to TRBJ1-2; 7 bases align to TRBD1. V was pared by 6 bases and J by 3 bases, with 10 bases of the junction left unmatched. The CDR3 runs 15 residues. Germline V gives CDR1 MNHNY, CDR2 SVGAGI (reference sequence). DNA of the CDR3: TGTGCCAGCAGAAGAACGACAGGGCAGGACTATGGCTACACCTTC. Protein product: CASRRTTGQDYGYTF.

In its sample, this clone was seen a few times. The CDR3 nucleotides are TGTGCCAGCAGCCGTTTGGTGTCTAGGACTGAAGCTTTCTTT. The encoded protein is CASSRLVSRTEAFF. V and J are TRBV7-6 and TRBJ1-1; D is unclear. Germline-derived CDR1 and CDR2 are SGHVS and FNYEAQ. The V gene lost 5 bases and the J gene lost 5 bases, with 15 bases spanning the gap. The CDR3 has 14 residues.

The rearrangement uses TRBV7-2 and TRBJ1-2; 12 nucleotides agree with TRBD1. V was pared by 5 bases and J by 7 bases, with 2 bases of the junction left unmatched. CDR1 is SGHTA and CDR2 is FQGNSA in the germline V gene. The CDR3 is 13 amino acids. In nucleotides, the CDR3 is TGTGCCAGCAGCCGGGACAGGGGGCTTGGCTACACCTTC. It codes for CASSRDRGLGYTF.

In DNA form, the CDR3 reads TGTGCCAGCAGCTTACCGGGACAGGGCTACGAGCAGTACTTC. Amino acids: CASSLPGQGYEQYF. V is TRBV7-8 and J is TRBJ2-7; 9 bases are a match to TRBD1. Per the germline V gene, CDR1 is SGHVS and CDR2 is FQNEAQ. The CDR3 is 14 amino acids. Trimming removed 2 bases from V and 3 bases from J; junction bases left unmatched: 2.

This clone was seen only a few times. The genes are TRBV29-1 and TRBJ1-2; D is unclear. The CDR3 loop spans 13 amino acids. The V gene lost 4 bases and the J gene lost 4 bases, with 13 bases spanning the gap. CDR1 SQVTM and CDR2 ANQGSEA come from the germline V gene. The CDR3, as DNA: TGCAGCGTTGTAGTCAGGTTCTCCTATGGCTACACCTTC. Translating it yields CSVVVRFSYGYTF.

This sequence joins TRBV7-2 and TRBJ2-7; TRBD1 agrees at 9 bases. The germline gives CDR1 SGHTA, CDR2 FQGNSA. CDR3 length: 17 amino acids. With 2 bases clipped from V and 3 bases from J, the junction kept 11 bases outside the gene matches. The CDR3 nucleotides read TGTGCCAGCAGCTTACAATTGGGACAGGGAATTCGCTACGAGCAGTACTTC. It translates to CASSLQLGQGIRYEQYF.

In its sample, this clone was seen once. The genes are TRBV7-9 and TRBJ2-2; D perhaps matches TRBD2 (6 bases). The germline V gene encodes CDR1 SEHNR and CDR2 FQNEAQ (reference sequence). V was cut by 1 base and J by 4 bases, with 13 bases left in between. The CDR3 loop spans 16 amino acids. CDR3 bases: TGTGCCAGCAGCTTAGATCTAGCGCTAATCACCGGGGAGCTGTTTTTT. It is translated as CASSLDLALITGELFF.

A few counts support this clone. This sequence joins TRBV21-1 and TRBJ1-5. TRBV21-1 is noted as a pseudogene. The CDR3 spans 13 residues. As DNA, the CDR3 is TGTGCCAGCAGACGACGTAGCAATCAGCCCCAGCATTTT. Amino acids: CASRRRSNQPQHF.

This clone was recorded many times. V and J are TRBV4-2 and TRBJ2-5; D unresolved. V was clipped by 3 bases and J by 4 bases, with 6 bases between them. The germline V gene has CDR1 LGHNA and CDR2 YNFKEQ. The CDR3 loop spans 12 amino acids. The DNA of the CDR3 is TGTGCCAGCAGCCATGTGGGAGAGACCCAGTACTTC. Translation gives CASSHVGETQYF.

This rearrangement joins TRBV6-1 to TRBJ2-3, with D possibly matching TRBD2 (6 bases). Germline V gene data show CDR1 as MNHNS and CDR2 as SASEGT. V lost 6 bases and J lost 5, with 12 bases in between. The CDR3 is made up of 13 amino acids. The CDR3 reads CASSGGPGDTQYF. Written as DNA, the CDR3 is TGTGCCAGCAGCGGAGGGCCGGGAGATACGCAGTATTTT.